This T cell receptor (beta chain) was sequenced during a study of blood T cells in healthy people across ages. Whole-study context: Template switching caught about one barcoded beta molecule for each two T cells.

Researchers collected about 9.6 milliliters of peripheral blood from every single donor. No fewer than 7 million PBMCs went into each sample. The CDR3 runs to 11 residues. The V and J ends lost 8 bases and 6 bases respectively, with 7 bases between them. The germline gives CDR1 MNHNY, CDR2 SVGAGI (reference sequence). Through a sample-barcoded 5' primer and a J-beta primer mix, a second PCR was run for roughly 6 to 12 cycles. MiXCR was run by TCRdb on the 5' RACE reads, yielding one entry per CDR3 protein. The sample includes 1.5 million to 1.8 million distinct CDR3 sequences, 35% to 45% of them seen just once. Study-level results: Investigators treated diversity estimates from one million T cells as underestimates.

On this clonotype itself: The antigen is unknown.

Sequencing used blood. The sequence derives from a woman between 18 and 29 years old in good health. This chain uses TRBV6-6 with TRBJ2-2, with unresolved D. The CDR3 nucleotides read TGTGCCAGCCAATGGGCCGGGGAGCTGTTTTTT. The encoded protein is CASQWAGELFF.